Listed below are T cell receptor beta chains from one sample, sequenced in a study of cytomegalovirus exposure and HLA in healthy donors. The method was immunoSEQ multiplex PCR; TCRdb's version includes in-frame clones alone and lacks a portion of them. The sample lists 150,000 to 200,000 clones, around 81% occurring once. The specimen sequenced was PBMCs. The receptor source for this set is a man between 18 and 35 years old in good health and CMV-seronegative. Both conserved end residues are part of each CDR3. A D gene is named only where the DNA matches it firmly. A row's size may be missing; if present it is once, few, many or a size class.

v_gene: TRBV4-2
d_gene: TRBD1
j_gene: TRBJ2-5
abundance: -
CDR3aa: CASSHGQGAGETQYF
CDR3nt: TGTGCCAGCAGCCACGGACAGGGGGCTGGGGAGACCCAGTACTTC

v_gene: TRBV2
d_gene: -
j_gene: TRBJ1-3
abundance: -
CDR3aa: CASTLGSSGNTIYF
CDR3nt: TGTGCCAGCACCCTAGGGAGCTCTGGAAACACCATATATTTT

v_gene: TRBV30
d_gene: TRBD2
j_gene: TRBJ2-1
abundance: -
CDR3aa: CAWSAGLAGVYEQFF
CDR3nt: TGTGCCTGGAGTGCGGGACTAGCGGGAGTATATGAGCAGTTCTTC

v_gene: TRBV6-6
d_gene: -
j_gene: TRBJ1-1
abundance: -
CDR3aa: CASSYPGKRDTEAFF
CDR3nt: TGTGCCAGCAGTTACCCCGGGAAGAGGGACACTGAAGCTTTCTTT

v_gene: TRBV6-1
d_gene: -
j_gene: TRBJ2-1
abundance: -
CDR3aa: CASSEFGYNEQFF
CDR3nt: TGTGCCAGCAGTGAATTCGGCTACAATGAGCAGTTCTTC

v_gene: TRBV5-1
d_gene: TRBD1
j_gene: TRBJ2-5
abundance: -
CDR3aa: CASSFDRAQETQYF
CDR3nt: TGCGCCAGCAGCTTCGACAGGGCACAAGAGACCCAGTACTTC

v_gene: TRBV6-1
d_gene: -
j_gene: TRBJ2-7
abundance: few
CDR3aa: CASSERVDNSYEQYF
CDR3nt: TGTGCCAGCAGTGAAAGGGTGGACAACTCCTACGAGCAGTACTTC

v_gene: TRBV19
d_gene: TRBD2
j_gene: TRBJ2-1
abundance: -
CDR3aa: CASIHAAGAYNEQFF
CDR3nt: TGTGCCAGTATCCATGCCGCGGGAGCCTACAATGAGCAGTTCTTC

v_gene: TRBV4-2
d_gene: -
j_gene: TRBJ1-4
abundance: few
CDR3aa: CASSQDPGEGEKLFF
CDR3nt: TGTGCCAGCAGCCAAGATCCAGGCGAGGGTGAAAAACTGTTTTTT

v_gene: TRBV2
d_gene: -
j_gene: TRBJ1-1
abundance: -
CDR3aa: CASSGNGGPGEAFF
CDR3nt: TGTGCCAGCAGTGGAAACGGGGGGCCGGGTGAAGCTTTCTTT

v_gene: TRBV19
d_gene: TRBD2
j_gene: TRBJ2-1
abundance: -
CDR3aa: CASSMSSGRAIEQFF
CDR3nt: TGTGCCAGTAGTATGAGTAGCGGGAGGGCCATTGAGCAGTTCTTC